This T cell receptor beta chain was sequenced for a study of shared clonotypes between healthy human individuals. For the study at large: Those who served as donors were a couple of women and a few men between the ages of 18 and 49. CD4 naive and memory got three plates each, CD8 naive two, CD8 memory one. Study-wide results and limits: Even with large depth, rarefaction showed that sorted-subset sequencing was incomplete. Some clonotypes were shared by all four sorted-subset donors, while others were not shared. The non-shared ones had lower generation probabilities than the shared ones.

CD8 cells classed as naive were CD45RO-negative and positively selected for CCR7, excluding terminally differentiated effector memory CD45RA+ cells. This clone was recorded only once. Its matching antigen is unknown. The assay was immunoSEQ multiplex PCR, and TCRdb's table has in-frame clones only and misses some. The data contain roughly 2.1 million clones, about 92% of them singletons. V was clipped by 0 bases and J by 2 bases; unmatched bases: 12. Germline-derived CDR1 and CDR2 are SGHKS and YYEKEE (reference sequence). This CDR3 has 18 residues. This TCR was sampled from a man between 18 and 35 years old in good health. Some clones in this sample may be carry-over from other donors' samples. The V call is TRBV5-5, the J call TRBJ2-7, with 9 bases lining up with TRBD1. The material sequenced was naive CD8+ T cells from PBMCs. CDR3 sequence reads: CASSLGYLGQGSPYEQYF. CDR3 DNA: TGTGCCAGCAGCTTGGGCTACCTGGGACAGGGATCCCCCTACGAGCAGTACTTC.